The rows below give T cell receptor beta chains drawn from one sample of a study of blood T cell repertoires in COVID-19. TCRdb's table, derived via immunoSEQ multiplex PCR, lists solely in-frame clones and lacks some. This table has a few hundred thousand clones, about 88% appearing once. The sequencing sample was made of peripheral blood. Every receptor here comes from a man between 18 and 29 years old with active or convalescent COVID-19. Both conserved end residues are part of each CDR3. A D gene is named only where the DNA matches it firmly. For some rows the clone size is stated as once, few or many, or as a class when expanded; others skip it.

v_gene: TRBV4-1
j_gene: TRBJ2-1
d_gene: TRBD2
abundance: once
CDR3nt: TGCGCCAGCAGCCCGGGACTAGCGGATTACAATGAGCAGTTCTTC
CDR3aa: CASSPGLADYNEQFF

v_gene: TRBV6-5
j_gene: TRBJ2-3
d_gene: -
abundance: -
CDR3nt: TGTGCCAGCAGGATGACAGTCACAGATACGCAGTATTTT
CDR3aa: CASRMTVTDTQYF

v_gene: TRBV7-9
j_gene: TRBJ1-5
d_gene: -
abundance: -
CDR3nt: TGTGCCAGCAGCCGCCAGGGAAATAGCAATCAGCCCCAGCATTTT
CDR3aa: CASSRQGNSNQPQHF

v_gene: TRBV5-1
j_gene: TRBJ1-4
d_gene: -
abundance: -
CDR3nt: TGCGCCAGCAGCCCCCCGGGGGGGACTAATGAAAAACTGTTTTTT
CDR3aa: CASSPPGGTNEKLFF

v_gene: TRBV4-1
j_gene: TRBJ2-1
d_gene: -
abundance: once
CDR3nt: TGCGCCAGCAGCCAAGCCCGGGGGTCAGTTGAGCAGTTCTTC
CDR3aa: CASSQARGSVEQFF

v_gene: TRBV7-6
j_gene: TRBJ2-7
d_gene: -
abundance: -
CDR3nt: TGTGCCAGCAGCCCGGGGGCGCAGGGAGGGGAGTACGAGCAGTACTTC
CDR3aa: CASSPGAQGGEYEQYF

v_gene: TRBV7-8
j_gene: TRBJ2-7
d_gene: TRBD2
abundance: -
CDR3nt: TGTGCCAGCAGCTTACGCCAGCCGCGGGAGACGGGCTACGAGCAGTACTTC
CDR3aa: CASSLRQPRETGYEQYF

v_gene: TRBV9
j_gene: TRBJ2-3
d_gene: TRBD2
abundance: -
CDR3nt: TGTGCCAGCAGCTATGAAGCGGGGGGTTCAGATACGCAGTATTTT
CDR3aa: CASSYEAGGSDTQYF

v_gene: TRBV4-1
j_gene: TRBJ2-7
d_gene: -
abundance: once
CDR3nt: TGCGCCAGCAGCCAAGCAGGCTACGAGCAGTACTTC
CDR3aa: CASSQAGYEQYF

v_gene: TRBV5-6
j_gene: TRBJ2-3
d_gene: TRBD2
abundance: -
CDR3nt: TGTGCCAGCAGCTTAGCGGGGGGCTATATGGATACGCAGTATTTT
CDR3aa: CASSLAGGYMDTQYF

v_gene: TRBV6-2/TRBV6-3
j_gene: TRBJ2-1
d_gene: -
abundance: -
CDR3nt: TGTGCCAGCAGTTTGTTAAATGAGCAGTTCTTC
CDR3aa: CASSLLNEQFF

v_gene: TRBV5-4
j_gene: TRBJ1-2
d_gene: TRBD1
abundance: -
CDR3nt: TGTGCCAGCAGCTGGGGACAGTCAACAAACTATGGCTACACCTTC
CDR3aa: CASSWGQSTNYGYTF

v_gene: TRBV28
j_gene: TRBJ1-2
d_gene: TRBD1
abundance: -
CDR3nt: TGTGCCAGCAAGACAGGGGGCAATTTGGGCTATGGCTACACCTTC
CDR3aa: CASKTGGNLGYGYTF

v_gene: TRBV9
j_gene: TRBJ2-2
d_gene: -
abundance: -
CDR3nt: TGTGCCAGCAGCGTAGCGTCTTTGGGGGAGCTGTTTTTT
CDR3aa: CASSVASLGELFF

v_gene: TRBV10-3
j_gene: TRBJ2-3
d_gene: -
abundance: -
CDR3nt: TGTGCCATCAGTGAGGGGGCTGCGACTAGCACAGATACGCAGTATTTT
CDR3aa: CAISEGAATSTDTQYF

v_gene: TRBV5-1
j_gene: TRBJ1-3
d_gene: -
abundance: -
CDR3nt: TGCGCCAGCAGCTTTGGACAGAGCTCTGGAAACACCATATATTTT
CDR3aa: CASSFGQSSGNTIYF

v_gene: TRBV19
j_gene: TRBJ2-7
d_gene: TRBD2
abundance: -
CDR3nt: TGTGCCAGTAGTATAGATCATCTGGGCGGGAGTTACGAGCAGTACTTC
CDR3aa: CASSIDHLGGSYEQYF

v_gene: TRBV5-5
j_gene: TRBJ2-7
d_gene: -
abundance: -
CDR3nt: TGTGCCAGCGCCCGGGGGTACGAGCAGTACTTC
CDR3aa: CASARGYEQYF

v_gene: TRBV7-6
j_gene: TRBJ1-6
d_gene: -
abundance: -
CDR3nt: TGTGCCAGCAGCTTAACGGTCCCAGGGAATTCACCCCTCCACTTT
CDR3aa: CASSLTVPGNSPLHF

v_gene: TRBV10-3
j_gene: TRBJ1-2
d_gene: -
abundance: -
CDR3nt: TGTGCCATCAGTGAATGGGAGTATGGCTACACCTTC
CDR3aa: CAISEWEYGYTF

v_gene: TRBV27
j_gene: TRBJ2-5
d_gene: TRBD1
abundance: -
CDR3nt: TGTGCCAGCAGTTCCCTCCCGGGACAGGGGGCTTCAGAGACCCAGTACTTC
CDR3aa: CASSSLPGQGASETQYF

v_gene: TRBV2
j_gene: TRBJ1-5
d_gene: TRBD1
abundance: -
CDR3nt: TGTGCCAGCAGTGAAAGGACAGGGAGGAGTCAGCCCCAGCATTTT
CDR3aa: CASSERTGRSQPQHF

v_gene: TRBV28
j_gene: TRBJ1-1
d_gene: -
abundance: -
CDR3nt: TGTGCCAGCAGCCTCGGGGCGTCGGGGGACACTGAAGCTTTCTTT
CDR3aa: CASSLGASGDTEAFF

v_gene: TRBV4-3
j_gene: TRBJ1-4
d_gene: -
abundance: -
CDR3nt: TGCGCCAGCAGCCAAGAACTAGTCTTGGATAATAATGAAAAACTGTTTTTT
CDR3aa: CASSQELVLDNNEKLFF

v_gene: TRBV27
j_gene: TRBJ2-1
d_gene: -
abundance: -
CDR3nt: TGTGCCAGCAGTTTAAGCCTTAACAATGAGCAGTTCTTC
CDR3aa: CASSLSLNNEQFF

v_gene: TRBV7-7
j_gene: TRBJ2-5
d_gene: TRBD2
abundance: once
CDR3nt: TGTGCTAGCAGCTTAACTAGCGGGAGTATGGAGACCCAGTACTTC
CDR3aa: CASSLTSGSMETQYF

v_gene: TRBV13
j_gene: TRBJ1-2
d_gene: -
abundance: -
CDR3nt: TGTGCCAGCAGCACGCCTCGGTATGGCTACACCTTC
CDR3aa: CASSTPRYGYTF

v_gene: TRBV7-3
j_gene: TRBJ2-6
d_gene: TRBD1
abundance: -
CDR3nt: TGTGCCAGCAGCTCAAGGACAGGGACTGGGGCCAACGTCCTGACTTTC
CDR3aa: CASSSRTGTGANVLTF

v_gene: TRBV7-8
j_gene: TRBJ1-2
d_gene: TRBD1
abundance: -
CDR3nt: TGTGCCAGCAGCCTTCCGGGACAGGGGGCGGGAAAGGACTATGGCTACACCTTC
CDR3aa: CASSLPGQGAGKDYGYTF

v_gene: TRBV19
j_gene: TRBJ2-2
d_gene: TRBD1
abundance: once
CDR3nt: TGTGCCAGTAGTACGACAGGGGGCTATCGGGAGCTGTTTTTT
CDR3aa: CASSTTGGYRELFF

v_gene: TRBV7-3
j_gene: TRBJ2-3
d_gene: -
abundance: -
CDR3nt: TGTGCCAGCAGCGCAACAGGTTTCAGGACAGATACGCAGTATTTT
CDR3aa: CASSATGFRTDTQYF

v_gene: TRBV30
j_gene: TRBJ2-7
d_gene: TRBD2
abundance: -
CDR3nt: TGTGCCTGGCAGCGGGGGATCTACGAGCAGTACTTC
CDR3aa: CAWQRGIYEQYF

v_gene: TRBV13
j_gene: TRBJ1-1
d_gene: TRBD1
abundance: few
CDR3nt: TGTGCCAGCAGCCTAGGGGACAGGGTGACAACTGAAGCTTTCTTT
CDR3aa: CASSLGDRVTTEAFF

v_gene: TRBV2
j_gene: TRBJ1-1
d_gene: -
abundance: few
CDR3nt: TGTGCCAGCACTCAGGACTCGAACACTGAAGCTTTCTTT
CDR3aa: CASTQDSNTEAFF

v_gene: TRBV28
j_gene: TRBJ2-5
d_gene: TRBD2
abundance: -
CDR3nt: TGTCGATACGGCGGACTAGCGACTACCTTACAAGAGACCCAGTACTTC
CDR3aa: CRYGGLATTLQETQYF

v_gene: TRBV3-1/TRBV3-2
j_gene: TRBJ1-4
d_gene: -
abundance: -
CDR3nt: TGTGCCAGCAGCCCAGCCTCTTCCAGGGAAAAACTGTTTTTT
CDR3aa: CASSPASSREKLFF

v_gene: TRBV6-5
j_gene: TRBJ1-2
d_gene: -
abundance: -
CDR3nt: TGTGCCAGCAGTTACTCGACAGCGTCGACTGGCTACACCTTC
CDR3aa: CASSYSTASTGYTF

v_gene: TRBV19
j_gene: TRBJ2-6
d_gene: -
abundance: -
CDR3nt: TGTGCCAGTAGTAGGAGGGGACGGACCCATGGCTCTGGGGCCAACGTCCTGACTTTC
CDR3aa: CASSRRGRTHGSGANVLTF

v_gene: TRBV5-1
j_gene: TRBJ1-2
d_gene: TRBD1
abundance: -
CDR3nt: TGCGCCAGCAGCTTGCCCGGACAGGGGTATGGCTACACCTTC
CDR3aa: CASSLPGQGYGYTF

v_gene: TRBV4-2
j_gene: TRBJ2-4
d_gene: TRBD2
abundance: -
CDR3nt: TGTGCCAGCAGCCAAGACCTAGCGGGAGGTATGGCCAAAAACATTCAGTACTTC
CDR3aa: CASSQDLAGGMAKNIQYF

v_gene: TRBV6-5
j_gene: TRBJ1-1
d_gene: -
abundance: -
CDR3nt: TGTGCCAGCAGTTACCAACCCCAGGGTCGCACTGAAGCTTTCTTT
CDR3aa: CASSYQPQGRTEAFF

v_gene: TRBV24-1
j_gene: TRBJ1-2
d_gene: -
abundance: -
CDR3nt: TGTGCCACCAGTGACCCTGGGAAAGGCCAATCAGGGGGCTACACCTTC
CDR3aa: CATSDPGKGQSGGYTF

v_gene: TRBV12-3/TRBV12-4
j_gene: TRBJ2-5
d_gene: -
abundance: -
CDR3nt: TGTGCCAGCAACCTAGACCTCCAAGAGACCCAGTACTTC
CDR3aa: CASNLDLQETQYF

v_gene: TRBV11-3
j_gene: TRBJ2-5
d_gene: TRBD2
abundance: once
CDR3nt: TGTGCCAGCAGCTTACCCGGGGGGGTGGAGACCCAGTACTTC
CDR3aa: CASSLPGGVETQYF

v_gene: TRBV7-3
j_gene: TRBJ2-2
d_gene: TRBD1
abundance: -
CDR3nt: TGTGCCAGCAGCTCACAGGGGGCCGGGGAGCTGTTTTTT
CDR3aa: CASSSQGAGELFF

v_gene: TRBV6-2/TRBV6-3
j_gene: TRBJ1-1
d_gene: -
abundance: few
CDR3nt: TGTGCCAGCAGTTACTTTACGGTGAACACTGAAGCTTTCTTT
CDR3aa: CASSYFTVNTEAFF

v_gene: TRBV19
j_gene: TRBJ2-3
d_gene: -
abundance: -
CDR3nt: TGTGCCAGTAAAGTGTTGTCAGATTCAGATACGCAGTATTTT
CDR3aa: CASKVLSDSDTQYF

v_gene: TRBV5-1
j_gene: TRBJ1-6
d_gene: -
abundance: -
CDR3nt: TGCGCCAGCAGCTTCGGCAGGGCCGATTCACCCCTCCACTTT
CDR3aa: CASSFGRADSPLHF

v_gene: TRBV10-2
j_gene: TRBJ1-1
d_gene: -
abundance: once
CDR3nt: TGCGCCAGCAGTGACCCTACAGGGATAACTGAAGCTTTCTTT
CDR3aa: CASSDPTGITEAFF

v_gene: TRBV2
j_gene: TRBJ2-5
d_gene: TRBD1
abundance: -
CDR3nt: TGTGCCAGCCTAGGCTGGGACAGACAAGAGACCCAGTACTTC
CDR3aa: CASLGWDRQETQYF

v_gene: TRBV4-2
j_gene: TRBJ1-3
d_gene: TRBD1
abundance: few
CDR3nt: TGTGCCAGCAGCCAGAGCGACAGGGGGCGAGGAAACACCATATATTTT
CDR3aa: CASSQSDRGRGNTIYF

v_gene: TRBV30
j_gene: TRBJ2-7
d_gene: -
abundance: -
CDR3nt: TGTGCCTGGACGGCCCAGGGAAATTCCTACGAGCAGTACTTC
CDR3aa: CAWTAQGNSYEQYF

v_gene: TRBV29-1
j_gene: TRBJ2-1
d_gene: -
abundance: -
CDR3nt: TGCAGCGTTGAAAGCATAGCTAACAATGAGCAGTTCTTC
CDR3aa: CSVESIANNEQFF